One and the same sample provided the 23 T cell receptor beta chains below, sequenced in a study of technical replicates of blood from a few donors. Assay: immunoSEQ multiplex PCR; the TCRdb copy retains only in-frame clones and omits some. The sample records over 55,000 clones, 80% to 90% being singletons. Sequenced sample: PBMCs. The receptors here all came from a human donor in good health. Some clones in this sample may be carry-over from other donors' samples.

This chain connects TRBV11-2 to TRBJ2-2, with 9 bases lining up with TRBD2. Germline trimming cut 5 bases from V and 5 bases from J; bases unmatched to any gene: 9. CDR1 is SGHAT and CDR2 is FQNNGV in the germline V gene. This CDR3 region has 16 residues. CDR3 in amino acids: CASSRMASGKTGELFF. In nucleotides, the CDR3 is TGTGCCAGCAGCCGGATGGCTAGCGGGAAAACCGGGGAGCTGTTTTTT.

The chain couples TRBV25-1 to TRBJ2-7; 13 bases are a match to TRBD2. The CDR3 extends over 16 amino acids. CDR1 is MGHDK, CDR2 SYGVNS, per germline. Trimming cost V 11 bases and J 1 base; bases outside gene matches: 11. For the CDR3, the DNA is TGTGCCTCGCAAACCCCACTAGCGGGGGGGTCCTACGAGCAGTACTTC. This codes for CASQTPLAGGSYEQYF.

This chain links TRBV7-6 with TRBJ2-3; TRBD1 matches at 10 bases. Germline CDR1 and CDR2: SGHVS and FNYEAQ. V gave up 1 base and J gave up 3 bases; unmatched junction bases: 10. CDR3 length: 18 amino acids. DNA of the CDR3: TGTGCCAGCAGCTTAGGGTCATCGGGGACAGGGGTGACAGATACGCAGTATTTT. It encodes CASSLGSSGTGVTDTQYF.

V usage is TRBV6-1 and J usage is TRBJ2-1; a weak D match, TRBD1 (8 bases). The CDR3 covers 14 residues. V was clipped by 5 bases and J by 4 bases, with 12 bases between them. Germline-derived CDR1 and CDR2 are MNHNS and SASEGT. In nucleotides, the CDR3 is TGTGCCAGCAGTAGCGGGGACAGGTACAATGAGCAGTTCTTC. This encodes CASSSGDRYNEQFF.

A few counts support this clone. This rearrangement joins TRBV6-6 to TRBJ2-1; 7 bases are shared with TRBD2. The germline gives CDR1 MNHNY, CDR2 SVGAGI (reference sequence). The CDR3 runs to 15 residues. Trimming at V came to 7 bases and at J to 3 bases, leaving 9 bases not matched to a gene. CDR3 in DNA: TGTGCCAGCATCCCGGACCAGCGGGGCTACAATGAGCAGTTCTTC. It yields the protein CASIPDQRGYNEQFF.

The chain combines TRBV6-5 with TRBJ1-5, with D possibly TRBD1 on 5 matching bases. CDR3 length: 15 residues. Germline V lookup: CDR1 MNHEY, CDR2 SVGAGI. Trimming removed 8 bases from V and 4 bases from J, with 18 bases in between. The CDR3 loop reads CASGGGGVSNQPQHF. CDR3 nucleotide sequence: TGTGCCAGCGGGGGTGGAGGGGTTAGTAATCAGCCCCAGCATTTT.

The V and J genes are TRBV2 and TRBJ2-3, with 8 bases lining up with TRBD1. The CDR3 is 14 amino acids. V gave up 11 bases and J gave up 2 bases; unmatched junction bases: 9. CDR1 is SNHLY and CDR2 is FYNNEI in the germline V gene. DNA for the CDR3: TGTGCCGGGCTGACAGGGGTTTTCACAGATACGCAGTATTTT. Protein sequence: CAGLTGVFTDTQYF.

The gene calls are TRBV10-3 and TRBJ1-1, with TRBD1 identical over 9 bases. Germline CDR1 ENHRY, CDR2 SYGVKD. The CDR3 is 14 residues long. The J segment lost 4 bases and the V segment lost 7 bases, leaving 7 bases of the junction unmatched. CDR3 region: CAINPRGQGTEAFF. The CDR3, as DNA: TGTGCCATCAATCCGAGGGGACAGGGCACTGAAGCTTTCTTT.

Details on this clone: Sequence at one end of the junction differs from germline and may be a read error. The rearrangement joins TRBV4-1 to TRBJ1-2; 7 bases line up with TRBD1. Germline V gene sequence: CDR1 MGHRA, CDR2 YSYEKL. CDR3 length: 15 amino acids. The CDR3, as DNA: TGCGCCAGCAGCCAAATACCTGGGACAGCTAATGGCTGCACCTTC. This sequence encodes CASSQIPGTANGCTF.

The CDR3 sequence: CASSWTAQETQYF. DNA of the CDR3: TGTGCCAGCAGCTGGACAGCCCAAGAGACCCAGTACTTC. The chain uses TRBV5-5 and TRBJ2-5; D is possibly TRBD1 (6 bases). V lost 3 bases and J lost 1, with 7 bases in between. The CDR3 totals 13 residues. Germline CDR1 reads SGHKS; CDR2 reads YYEKEE (reference sequence).

The gene calls are TRBV7-9 and TRBJ2-7; 8 bases align to TRBD1. The V segment lost 6 bases and the J segment 7 bases; nucleotides outside the gene matches: 8. The CDR3 has 13 residues. CDR1 is SEHNR, CDR2 FQNEAQ, per germline (reference sequence). The DNA for the CDR3 is TGTGCCAGCAGAGATCAGGGGGCCCTAGAGCAGTACTTC. It is translated as CASRDQGALEQYF.

J is TRBJ2-7 and V is TRBV6-5, with D possibly TRBD2 on 6 matching bases. Deletions cut 6 bases from V and 0 bases from J, with 15 bases between. Germline loops: CDR1 MNHEY, CDR2 SVGAGI. The CDR3 spans 15 residues. The CDR3 sequence: CASSPPGGSSYEQYF. The CDR3 DNA reads as TGTGCCAGCAGCCCTCCTGGGGGGAGCTCCTACGAGCAGTACTTC.

The CDR3 reads CASSTGQGADTQYF. Written as DNA, the CDR3 is TGCGCCAGCAGCACGGGACAGGGTGCAGATACGCAGTATTTT. The chain combines TRBV4-1 with TRBJ2-3, with TRBD1 matching over 9 bases. The CDR3 is 14 amino acids. CDR1 is MGHRA and CDR2 is YSYEKL in the germline V gene. Losses at the gene ends were 5 bases for V and 4 bases for J; bases not matched to a gene: 4.

The rearrangement joins TRBV5-1 to TRBJ1-1, with D maybe TRBD1 (6 bases). The CDR3 totals 12 residues. The germline V and J ends were trimmed by 3 bases and 8 bases, with 11 bases remaining between them. From germline, CDR1 is SGHRS and CDR2 YFSETQ. The CDR3 sequence: CASSSPGTEAFF. DNA of the CDR3: TGCGCCAGCAGCTCACCCGGGACAGAAGCTTTCTTT.

The chain is built from TRBV7-8 and TRBJ1-5, with no clear D. The CDR3 runs to 12 residues. CDR1 is SGHVS, CDR2 FQNEAQ, per germline. Trimming cost V 6 bases and J 9 bases, with 12 bases left between them. The DNA for the CDR3 is TGTGCCAGCAGTCTTAGATCTGGGCCCCAGCATTTT. Protein product: CASSLRSGPQHF.

This clone has ten or more counts. The rearrangement uses TRBV10-1 and TRBJ2-2; D possibly corresponds to TRBD2 (5 bases). The CDR3 loop spans 17 amino acids. Germline V lookup: CDR1 WNHNN, CDR2 SYGVQD (reference sequence). The ends were cut back, 0 bases at V and 1 base at J, with 12 bases in the middle. In DNA form, the CDR3 reads TGCGCCAGCAGTGAGTCGACTCGTAGCGTGAACACCGGGGAGCTGTTTTTT. Translation: CASSESTRSVNTGELFF.

J is TRBJ1-2 and V is TRBV5-1, with 11 bases matching TRBD1. Per germline, CDR1 SGHRS and CDR2 YFSETQ. This CDR3 region has 16 residues. J lost 5 bases, V lost 4 bases, and 10 bases had no gene match. The CDR3 here is CASSNTGTGGEYGYTF. The CDR3 DNA sequence: TGCGCCAGCAGCAATACCGGGACAGGGGGGGAGTATGGCTACACCTTC.

V and J are TRBV5-6 and TRBJ2-5; 9 bases are a match to TRBD2. The CDR3 spans 16 residues. V was pared by 4 bases and J by 5 bases, with 12 bases of the junction left unmatched. Germline loops: CDR1 SGHDT, CDR2 YYEEEE. The DNA for the CDR3 is TGTGCCAGCAGCCCGGGGGCGGGGGGGCTCCGGGAGACCCAGTACTTC. It specifies CASSPGAGGLRETQYF.

The chain joins TRBV7-7 to TRBJ2-5; 9 bases line up with TRBD2. The CDR3 has 16 residues. Looked up from germline, CDR1 is SSHAT and CDR2 is FNYEAQ (reference sequence). V was pared by 4 bases and J by 0 bases, with 6 bases of the junction left unmatched. Written as DNA, the CDR3 is TGTGCCAGCAGCTCTCTAGCGGGGAGGTACCAAGAGACCCAGTACTTC. Residues: CASSSLAGRYQETQYF.

The chain joins TRBV4-3 to TRBJ1-2; D gene uncertain. This CDR3 contains 14 residues. V shed 4 bases and J shed 7 bases, with 16 bases lying between them. Per the germline V gene, CDR1 is LGHNA and CDR2 is YSLEER. The CDR3 loop reads CASSPSPSAAGYTF. The CDR3, as DNA: TGCGCCAGCAGCCCCTCACCCAGTGCCGCTGGCTACACCTTC.

The chain recombines TRBV5-1 with TRBJ2-7; TRBD1 matches at 8 bases. This CDR3 region has 14 residues. Germline V gene sequence: CDR1 SGHRS, CDR2 YFSETQ. The V and J ends lost 4 bases and 3 bases, in that order; junction bases with no gene match: 6. The CDR3 loop is CASSPGTGLYEQYF. CDR3 nucleotides: TGCGCCAGCAGCCCAGGGACAGGCCTCTACGAGCAGTACTTC.

The rearrangement joins TRBV5-4 to TRBJ1-5; unclear D gene. The CDR3 sequence is 12 residues long. Germline CDR1 and CDR2: SGHNT and YYREEE (reference sequence). The V end lost 2 bases, the J end lost 4 bases, and 4 bases lay between the germline ends. The CDR3 region has the DNA TGTGCCAGCAGCTTCCATAATCAGCCCCAGCATTTT. Amino acids: CASSFHNQPQHF.

The chain employs TRBV6-1 and TRBJ1-6; D is unclear. The CDR3 is 16 residues long. CDR1 and CDR2 from the germline V gene are MNHNS and SASEGT. Trimming took off 3 bases at V and 0 bases at J, with 9 bases between the two ends. The CDR3 bases are TGTGCCAGCAGTGACCAGAGGAGCTCCTATAATTCACCCCTCCACTTT. Protein product: CASSDQRSSYNSPLHF.